The source of this T cell receptor beta chain is a study of blood T cell repertoires in COVID-19. In the study overall: Researchers got acute and convalescent COVID-19 samples from the United States, Italy and Spain. The analysed material was cDNA or gDNA that came from T cells, B-cell-depleted T cells, or PBMCs.

Under the authors' procedure: Quantification of nucleated cells was approximated via reference gene primer amplification. Here immunoSEQ multiplex PCR was the method, and the copy in TCRdb shows in-frame clones only, minus some. That table supplies the V and J calls and clone size; D and trimming were determined from the DNA. The table lists 130,000 to 150,000 clones, approximately 88% of them singletons, with around 0.91% in the top ten. V was cut by 2 bases and J by 3 bases, with 9 bases left in between. CDR3 length: 14 amino acids. The germline CDR1 and CDR2 sequences are SGHNT and YENEEA. This clonotype was obtained from a woman in her fifties or sixties with acute or convalescent COVID-19. Sample: peripheral blood. V and J are TRBV11-3 and TRBJ2-3; D unclear. CDR3 sequence reads: CASSLSPGTDTQYF. The CDR3 DNA reads TGTGCCAGCAGCTTAAGCCCAGGTACAGATACGCAGTATTTT.